This T cell receptor (beta chain) comes out of a study of shared clonotypes between healthy human individuals. Study-wide background: Three plates each covered CD4 naive and memory; CD8 naive two, CD8 memory one. Findings of the study overall: Against clonotypes common to all four donors, non-shared ones had lower generation probabilities.

On this clone: The antigen remains undetermined.

Profiling relied on immunoSEQ multiplex PCR, and the TCRdb table lists in-frame clones only, not all of them. Counted here are a few million clones, around 90% occurring once; the ten biggest clones make up 0.37%. Germline V gene sequence: CDR1 MNHEY, CDR2 SVGAGI. This CDR3 comprises 15 residues. V shed 2 bases and J 0 bases; nucleotides not matched to a gene: 2. All the donors were Caucasian adults who lived in Nashville, Tennessee. The V gene is TRBV6-5, the J gene TRBJ1-1; 8 nucleotides agree with TRBD1. The TCR comes from a man between 18 and 35 years old in good health. Some clones in this sample may be carry-over from other donors' samples. Sequenced input: naive CD4+ T cells from PBMCs. The subset was: CD45RA+ positively selected. This CDR3 reads CASSYQGQVNTEAFF. The DNA of the CDR3 is TGTGCCAGCAGTTACCAGGGACAGGTGAACACTGAAGCTTTCTTT.